A single sample gave rise to the 27 T cell receptor beta chains below, sequenced in a study of breast tumors, draining lymph nodes, adjacent tissues listed by TCRdb under 2016. Library method: multiplex PCR. The sequencing machine was an Illumina HiSeq 2000. In-frame beta chains were kept once TCRdb had trimmed the public reads at Q25 with fastp and called clones with MiXCR. Each entry merges the rows of one CDR3 protein and shows their most common DNA and genes. For this sample there are roughly 220,000 distinct CDR3 sequences; under 40% appear just once. The ten largest clones add up to approximately 4% of the sample. Lymph node samples were obtained from the axillary draining lymph nodes of breast cancer patients. Sequenced sample: axillary lymph node tissue. These receptor sequences come from a female donor with breast cancer. Some clones in this sample may be carry-over from other donors' samples.

This clonotype came up once. CDR3 amino acids: CASSFRVGNTEAFF. The CDR3 DNA reads as TGTGCCAGCAGTTTCAGGGTGGGGAACACTGAAGCTTTCTTT. The chain links TRBV6-6 to TRBJ1-1; possibly TRBD1 for D (5 bases). The CDR3 is 14 amino acids. Germline V gene data show CDR1 as MNHNY and CDR2 as SVGAGI (reference sequence). V lost 4 bases and J lost 1, with 10 bases in between.

This sequence joins TRBV20-1 and TRBJ2-2; TRBD1 is a possible D gene (6 bases). The CDR3 totals 14 residues. V was trimmed by 6 bases and J by 2 bases, leaving 13 bases between them. The V gene's germline CDR1 is DFQATT and CDR2 SNEGSKA (reference sequence). In DNA form, the CDR3 reads TGCAGTGCCACAGGGATCGGAAACACCGGGGAGCTGTTTTTT. The encoded protein is CSATGIGNTGELFF.

This clonotype was picked up many times. The chain couples TRBV7-3 to TRBJ1-2; possible D gene TRBD1, 6 bases. The CDR3 has 14 residues. Trimming removed 1 base at V and 7 bases at J, with 13 bases between. The germline V gene encodes CDR1 SGHTA and CDR2 FQGTGA. The CDR3 sequence: CASSLKAGAPGYTF. The CDR3 DNA reads as TGTGCCAGCAGCTTAAAGGCGGGGGCGCCTGGCTACACCTTC.

About this clonotype itself: Possible read error: a much larger clone is one base away. The chain recombines TRBV6-5 with TRBJ1-3; D gene ambiguous. CDR1 MNHEY and CDR2 SVGAGI come from the germline V gene. The CDR3 is made up of 15 amino acids. The CDR3 here is CASHKAGGPGNTIHF. CDR3 coding DNA: TGTGCCAGCCACAAGGCAGGTGGCCCTGGAAACACCATACATTTT.

This clonotype was seen many times. V usage is TRBV20-1 and J usage is TRBJ2-5; no clear D. V shed 3 bases and J shed 1 base, with 9 bases lying between them. The germline CDR1 and CDR2 sequences are DFQATT and SNEGSKA (reference sequence). The length of the CDR3 is 13 residues. CDR3 sequence: CSASTGFQETQYF. The CDR3 bases are TGCAGTGCTAGTACCGGATTCCAAGAGACCCAGTACTTC.

Comments on this clonotype: One junction end does not reproduce the germline sequence, and a read error may be involved. V is TRBV4-1 and J is TRBJ1-4; 8 bases are shared with TRBD1. Germline CDR1 MGHRA, CDR2 YSYEKL. This CDR3 spans 11 amino acids. The CDR3 sequence is CASRPAVDRVF. CDR3 nucleotide sequence: TGCGCCAGCAGGCCAGCGGTGGACAGGGTTTTT.

CDR3 coding DNA: TGTGCCACCAGCAGGAACGCCAGGGGTGTAACTGAAGCTTTCTTT. This gives the protein CATSRNARGVTEAFF. This sequence joins TRBV15 and TRBJ1-1, with D perhaps matching TRBD1 (6 bases). The germline CDR1 and CDR2 sequences are LNHNV and YYDKDF (reference sequence). The CDR3 is 15 amino acids. Trimming cost V 3 bases and J 5 bases, with 16 bases left between them.

Ten or more counts support this clonotype. The rearrangement links TRBV11-3 to TRBJ2-7; 12 positions agree with TRBD1. This CDR3 is built from 14 residues. The germline V gene encodes CDR1 SGHNT and CDR2 YENEEA. V lost 4 bases, J lost 6 bases, and 4 bases stayed unmatched. The CDR3 sequence is CASSSRDRGREQYF. DNA of the CDR3: TGTGCCAGCAGCTCCCGGGACAGGGGGCGCGAGCAGTACTTC.

There are many counts of this clonotype. The rearrangement uses TRBV20-1 and TRBJ2-2; D remains ambiguous. The length of the CDR3 is 14 residues. V was clipped by 4 bases and J by 1 base, with 10 bases between them. From germline, CDR1 is DFQATT and CDR2 SNEGSKA (reference sequence). CDR3 loop: CSAKGHKNTGELFF. DNA of the CDR3: TGCAGTGCTAAAGGGCACAAGAACACCGGGGAGCTGTTTTTT.

The J gene is TRBJ1-5, the V gene TRBV6-1; possibly TRBD1 for D (6 bases). The CDR3 is 15 residues long. The germline CDR1 and CDR2 sequences are MNHNS and SASEGT. V was shortened by 0 bases and J by 6 bases, with 12 bases between the two germline ends. CDR3 nucleotides: TGTGCCAGCAGTGAAGCGGGGGGCTCTGGTCAGCCCCAGCATTTT. It is translated as CASSEAGGSGQPQHF.

The chain combines TRBV7-9 with TRBJ1-1; D gene unclear. The germline V gene has CDR1 SEHNR and CDR2 FQNEAQ (reference sequence). CDR3 length: 14 residues. V dropped 0 bases and J dropped 6 bases, with 11 bases sitting between them. CDR3 amino acids: CASSLAYGNAEAFF. As DNA, the CDR3 is TGTGCCAGCAGCTTAGCGTACGGAAACGCTGAAGCTTTCTTT.

This clonotype has just one count. The V call is TRBV7-2, the J call TRBJ2-5; D remains ambiguous. The CDR3 runs 10 residues. CDR1 SGHTA and CDR2 FQGNSA come from the germline V gene. V lost 9 bases to trimming and J lost 5 bases, with 7 bases between them. CDR3 sequence reads: CARPLETQYF. In nucleotides, the CDR3 is TGTGCCAGGCCGCTGGAGACCCAGTACTTC.

This clonotype was seen ten or more times. This CDR3 reads CASSIDRVQPQHF. The CDR3 region has the DNA TGTGCCAGTAGTATCGACAGGGTTCAGCCCCAGCATTTT. The J gene is TRBJ1-5, the V gene TRBV19; 7 bases fit TRBD1. This CDR3 comprises 13 residues. The germline gives CDR1 LNHDA, CDR2 SQIVND (reference sequence). Unmatched junction bases numbered 2, after V lost 3 bases and J lost 6 bases.

At least ten counts were recorded for this clonotype. This chain connects TRBV4-2 to TRBJ1-5, with 11 bases identical to TRBD1. The trim removed 1 base at V and 7 bases at J, leaving 9 bases unmatched. Germline values: CDR1 LGHNA, CDR2 YNFKEQ. This CDR3 comprises 17 residues. The CDR3 DNA reads as TGTGCCAGCAGCCAAGCAGGGGACAGGGGGTGGAAACAGCCCCAGCATTTT. Its protein is CASSQAGDRGWKQPQHF.

This clonotype was counted only a few times. V gene TRBV6-5 combines with J gene TRBJ2-1; D gene unclear. Trimming removed 0 bases at V and 7 bases at J, with 10 bases between. Germline V lookup: CDR1 MNHEY, CDR2 SVGAGI. There are 14 residues in the CDR3. The CDR3 coding sequence is TGTGCCAGCAGTTACTCGGTTCTCTGGAATGAGCAGTTCTTC. As protein: CASSYSVLWNEQFF.

There are a few counts of this clonotype. This chain connects TRBV6-1 to TRBJ2-1; D remains unclear. CDR1 is MNHNS and CDR2 is SASEGT in the germline V gene. The CDR3 length is 13 residues. V lost 4 bases and J 9 bases, leaving 13 bases between the germline ends. The CDR3 region is CASSGRPVGEQFF. CDR3 nucleotides: TGTGCCAGCAGTGGGCGACCAGTTGGTGAGCAGTTCTTC.

This clonotype was seen repeatedly, ten times or more. The chain combines TRBV20-1 with TRBJ2-7; 7 bases line up with TRBD1. The length of the CDR3 is 16 residues. Germline V CDR1 and CDR2: DFQATT, SNEGSKA (reference sequence). With 4 bases clipped from V and 0 bases from J, the junction kept 12 bases outside the gene matches. The CDR3 reads CSATGTDTLSSYEQYF. The CDR3 DNA is TGCAGTGCTACCGGGACAGACACCCTTAGCTCCTACGAGCAGTACTTC.

As concerns this clonotype: At one end, the junction sequence differs from germline, possibly due to a read error. This chain links TRBV9 with TRBJ2-1; D uncertain. Germline V gene data show CDR1 as SGDLS and CDR2 as YYNGEE. CDR3 length equals 15 residues. The CDR3 sequence: CAGSVQPNSDNEQFF. In nucleotides, the CDR3 is TGTGCCGGCAGCGTCCAACCGAACTCCGACAATGAGCAGTTCTTC. The full variable domain, completed using reference TRBV9 and TRBJ2-1, is DSGVTQTPKHLITATGQRVTLRCSPRSGDLSVYWYQQSLDQGLQFLIQYYNGEERAKGNILERFSAQQFPDLHSELNLSSLELGDSALYFCAGSVQPNSDNEQFFGPGTRLTVL.

The rearrangement uses TRBV7-8 and TRBJ1-6; 9 positions agree with TRBD1. CDR1 SGHVS and CDR2 FQNEAQ come from the germline V gene. The length of the CDR3 is 15 residues. With V trimmed by 5 bases and J by 10 bases, 9 bases remained unmatched. The CDR3 DNA follows: TGTGCCAGCAGCAGAGCCGGACAGGGGACATCACCCCTCCACTTT. Translation gives CASSRAGQGTSPLHF.

V and J are TRBV25-1 and TRBJ1-4; TRBD1 might be the D (6 bases). The CDR3 has 16 residues. Trimming shortened V by 6 bases and J by 7 bases, and 21 bases separated the two germline ends. In germline, CDR1 is MGHDK, CDR2 SYGVNS. Written as DNA, the CDR3 is TGTGCCAGCAGCCCGGGACCGGGGGGGGCTGGTGAAAAACTGTTTTTT. Translated: CASSPGPGGAGEKLFF. Full variable domain (remainder filled in from reference TRBV25-1 and TRBJ1-4): EADIYQTPRYLVIGTGKKITLECSQTMGHDKMYWYQQDPGMELHLIHYSYGVNSTEKGDLSSESTVSRIRTEHFPLTLESARPSHTSQYLCASSPGPGGAGEKLFFGSGTQLSVL.

This clonotype was found many times. V usage is TRBV12-5 and J usage is TRBJ2-3; TRBD1 agrees at 7 bases. Trimming removed 5 bases from V and 4 bases from J; junction bases left unmatched: 3. This CDR3 has 13 residues. Germline CDR1 and CDR2: LGHNT and FRNRAP. The CDR3 DNA is TGTGCTAGTGGTGTCGACAGGGCAGATACGCAGTATTTT. It is translated as CASGVDRADTQYF.

This clonotype was seen at least ten times. In DNA form, the CDR3 reads TGTGCCTGGAGTCAAGCGACGGATGGCTACACCTTC. Protein: CAWSQATDGYTF. The chain couples TRBV30 to TRBJ1-2; D is undetermined. The CDR3 runs to 12 residues. Per the germline V gene, CDR1 is GTSNPN and CDR2 is SVGIG (reference sequence). V was clipped by 2 bases and J by 6 bases, with 10 bases between them.

The chain employs TRBV28 and TRBJ2-3, with D perhaps TRBD2 (7 bases). V was cut by 6 bases and J by 6 bases, with 19 bases left in between. The CDR3 totals 15 residues. The germline V gene has CDR1 MDHEN and CDR2 SYDVKM. The CDR3 nucleotides are TGTGCCAGCAGGGGGGGGGCCAAAAGCGAGGATACGCAGTATTTT. This gives the protein CASRGGAKSEDTQYF.

A note on this clonotype: This may be a read error, as it is one base from a much larger clone. This chain uses TRBV4-2 with TRBJ1-2, with D possibly being TRBD1 (5 bases). V lost 3 bases and J lost 4, with 15 bases in between. Germline-derived CDR1 and CDR2 are LGHNA and YNFKEQ. This CDR3 contains 15 residues. This CDR3 reads CASSQRTWGVYGYTF. For the CDR3, the DNA is TGTGCCAGCAGCCAGAGGACATGGGGGGTCTATGGCTACACCTTC.

This clonotype was counted many times. V gene TRBV5-6 combines with J gene TRBJ1-2; 7 bases match TRBD1. CDR3 length equals 14 residues. V lost 1 base and J lost 7; bases outside the gene matches: 7. The germline V gene encodes CDR1 SGHDT and CDR2 YYEEEE. CDR3 bases: TGTGCCAGCAGCTTGCTCCAACAGGGGCTTGGCTACACCTTC. It codes for CASSLLQQGLGYTF. The variable domain in full, with the rest retrieved from reference TRBV5-6 and TRBJ1-2, is DAGVTQSPTHLIKTRGQQVTLRCSPKSGHDTVSWYQQALGQGPQFIFQYYEEEERQRGNFPDRFSGHQFPNYSSELNVNALLLGDSALYLCASSLLQQGLGYTFGSGTRLTVV.

This clonotype was seen ten or more times. The rearrangement uses TRBV5-8 and TRBJ2-3; D perhaps matches TRBD1 (5 bases). Trimming shortened V by 5 bases and J by 6 bases, and 10 bases separated the two germline ends. The CDR3 contains 12 residues. CDR1 and CDR2 (germline): SGHTS, YDEGEE. Here the CDR3 DNA reads TGTGCCAGCAGGGGGCCCATGGATACGCAGTATTTT. This translates into CASRGPMDTQYF.

This sequence joins TRBV24-1 and TRBJ2-1; tentative D call: TRBD1 (5 bases). The CDR3 contains 15 residues. The V gene's germline CDR1 is KGHDR and CDR2 SFDVKD. The CDR3 here is CATSLSGQTYNEQFF. The CDR3 nucleotides are TGTGCTACCTCTTTGAGTGGACAAACCTACAATGAGCAGTTCTTC.